This T cell receptor beta chain was sequenced during a study of cytomegalovirus exposure and HLA in healthy donors. Study outcomes and limitations: Some TCR beta chains (around 180 of them) were listed as cytomegalovirus-associated. Most TCR sequences were uncommon, yet certain public TCRs appeared in many donors.

The donors were members of the validation cohort, which comprised 120 subjects and was separate from the first cohort of roughly 700 subjects. This CDR3 has 15 residues. Trimming stripped 5 bases from V and 0 bases from J, with 10 bases between. In germline, CDR1 is SGHTA, CDR2 FQGNSA. TCRdb keeps only in-frame clones here, not all; method: immunoSEQ multiplex PCR. The table includes about 68,000 clones, about 90% detected once. On this clone itself: Its specificity is unknown.

The sequence derives from a man aged 18 to 35 in good health and CMV-seronegative. The chain joins TRBV7-2 to TRBJ2-2; TRBD1 is a possible D gene (6 bases). Sample: PBMCs. For the CDR3, the DNA is TGTGCCAGCAGCACAGGGATCCCGAACACCGGGGAGCTGTTTTTT. Residues: CASSTGIPNTGELFF.